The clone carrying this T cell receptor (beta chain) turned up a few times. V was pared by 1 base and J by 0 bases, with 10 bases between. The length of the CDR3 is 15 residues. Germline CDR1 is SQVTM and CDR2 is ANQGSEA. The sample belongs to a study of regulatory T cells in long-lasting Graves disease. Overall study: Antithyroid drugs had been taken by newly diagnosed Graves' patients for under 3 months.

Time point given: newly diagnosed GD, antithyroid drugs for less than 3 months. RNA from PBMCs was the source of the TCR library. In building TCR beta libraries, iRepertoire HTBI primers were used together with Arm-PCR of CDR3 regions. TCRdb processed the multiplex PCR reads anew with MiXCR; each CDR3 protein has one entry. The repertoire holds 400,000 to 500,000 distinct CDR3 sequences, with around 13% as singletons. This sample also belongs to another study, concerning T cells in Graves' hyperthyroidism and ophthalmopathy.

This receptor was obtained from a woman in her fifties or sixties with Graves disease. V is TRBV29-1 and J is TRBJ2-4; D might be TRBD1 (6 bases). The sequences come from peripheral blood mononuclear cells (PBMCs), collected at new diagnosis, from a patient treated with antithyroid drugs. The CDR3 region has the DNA TGCAGCGTTGAAGGGACAGTCCTAGCCAAAAACATTCAGTACTTC. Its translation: CSVEGTVLAKNIQYF.